This T cell receptor (beta chain) comes out of a study of T cell repertoires in aging, cancer and after chemotherapy. At the level of the study: Patients with glioblastoma brain tumors were sampled before and after temozolomide-based therapy.

TRB rearrangements spanning V, D and J were amplified using mixed TRB-A/B primers. TCRdb passed the multiplex PCR reads through MiXCR, listing each CDR3 protein once. The sample has 2,000 to 2,500 distinct CDR3 sequences; approximately 25% are singletons. Study-wide findings and caveats: Rebound thymic output was suggested by rising median generation probability during chemotherapy in each cancer cohort. In cancer patients, declining TCR diversity with age involved lost richness and lost evenness. Compared with age-matched healthy donors, untreated hematological or solid cancer patients showed higher blood TCR clonality.

To note about this clonotype: What it binds is not known.

Between the trimmed V and J ends, which lost 6 bases and 8 bases, there was a span of 20 bases. The CDR3 has 14 amino acids. Looked up from germline, CDR1 is DFQATT and CDR2 is SNEGSKA (reference sequence). Peripheral blood genomic DNA, not sorted cells or RNA, was the template. The V and J genes are TRBV20-1 and TRBJ2-1, with D maybe TRBD1 (6 bases). The sequence was collected from a human donor with a solid tumor. The sequencing sample was made of blood. Written as DNA, the CDR3 is TGCAGTGCGGGAAGAGGGGGTCGGGGCTATGAGCAGTTCTTC. It is translated as CSAGRGGRGYEQFF.